This T cell receptor (beta chain) was sequenced in a study of vaccination and CD4 T cells after COVID-19. On the study more broadly: Cells received overlapping spike peptides from SARS-CoV-2, HCoV-NL63, HCoV-OC43 and HCoV-229E as stimulation.

As concerns this clonotype: Its cognate antigen is unknown.

CD4+ T cells that had been cultured provided DNA sequenced with the Oncomine TCR Beta short-read assay. TCRdb fed the PCR reads into MiXCR, producing one record per CDR3 protein. The sample records approximately 18,000 distinct CDR3 sequences, around 47% being singletons. Time point indicated: late sampling 161 to 241 days after vaccination in a few convalescent patients. Described treatment: approximately 11-day PBMC culture with coronavirus spike peptide pools or control peptides (ViraFEST assay). The specimen was CD4+ T cells from blood, cultured in vitro, collected about 7 months after SARS-CoV-2 vaccination. The sequence was collected from a human donor who had recovered from COVID-19.

The CDR3 sequence: CASSTRTETYEQYF. In DNA, the CDR3 is TGTGCCAGCAGTACTAGGACCGAGACCTACGAGCAGTACTTC. This chain joins TRBV6-1 and TRBJ2-7; possibly TRBD2 for D (5 bases). The CDR3 consists of 14 residues. Germline V lookup: CDR1 MNHNS, CDR2 SASEGT. Deletions cut 5 bases from V and 2 bases from J, with 13 bases between.